What follows are 30 T cell receptor beta chains derived from one specimen sequenced in a study of T cell repertoires in cytomegalovirus infection. MiXCR was run by TCRdb on the reads, yielding one entry per CDR3 protein. The table records approximately 250,000 distinct CDR3 sequences, roughly 20% of them present only once. Sequenced sample: CD8+ T cells from PBMCs. The receptors come from a human donor in good health (CMV status not recorded). Some clones in this sample may be carry-over from other donors' samples.

J is TRBJ2-7 and V is TRBV6-5; D perhaps matches TRBD1 (5 bases). Trimming removed 6 bases from V and 4 bases from J, with 19 bases in between. Germline CDR1 is MNHEY and CDR2 is SVGAGI. The CDR3 runs 15 residues. CDR3 loop: CASSPQGAGSYEQYF. The CDR3 DNA sequence: TGTGCCAGCAGCCCACAAGGGGCCGGTTCATACGAGCAGTACTTC.

The chain has TRBV29-1 and TRBJ1-1; D is possibly TRBD1 (5 bases). V was trimmed by 4 bases and J by 0 bases, leaving 27 bases between them. Germline lookup yields CDR1 SQVTM and CDR2 ANQGSEA. CDR3 length: 19 residues. The CDR3: CSVVSWGGVSGQVNTEAFF. The CDR3 DNA follows: TGCAGCGTTGTATCGTGGGGGGGGGTGTCCGGGCAGGTGAACACTGAAGCTTTCTTT.

This clonotype was observed a few times. This chain joins TRBV2 and TRBJ2-1; 7 bases align to TRBD2. Germline values: CDR1 SNHLY, CDR2 FYNNEI. V shed 7 bases and J 0 bases; nucleotides not matched to a gene: 3. The CDR3 has 14 amino acids. The CDR3 region has the DNA TGTGCCAGCACCTGGACTAGCTCCTACAATGAGCAGTTCTTC. Translating gives CASTWTSSYNEQFF.

The CDR3 nucleotides are TGTGCCAGCATAGGGGGGGGCACTGAAGCTTTCTTT. Encoded protein: CASIGGGTEAFF. V usage is TRBV6-6 and J usage is TRBJ1-1; TRBD1 might be the D (6 bases). V was shortened by 7 bases and J by 4 bases, with 10 bases between the two germline ends. The germline CDR1 and CDR2 sequences are MNHNY and SVGAGI (reference sequence). The CDR3 spans 12 residues.

As to this clonotype: An end of the junction does not agree with germline; a read error may underlie this. V and J are TRBV7-9 and TRBJ2-7; TRBD2 is a possible D gene (7 bases). The CDR3 covers 15 residues. CDR1 is SEHNR and CDR2 is FQNEAQ in the germline V gene (reference sequence). The CDR3 region is CVSSLGGGSSYEQYF. The CDR3 region has the DNA TGTGTCAGCAGCCTAGGGGGGGGAAGCTCCTACGAGCAGTACTTC. Using reference TRBV7-9 and TRBJ2-7 for the parts outside the CDR3, the full variable domain is DTGVSQNPRHKITKRGQNVTFRCDPISEHNRLYWYRQTLGQGPEFLTYFQNEAQLEKSRLLSDRFSAERPKGSFSTLEIQRTEQGDSAMYLCVSSLGGGSSYEQYFGPGTRLTVT.

A few counts support this clonotype. This chain connects TRBV20-1 to TRBJ2-1; D gene ambiguous. Between the trimmed V and J ends, which lost 0 bases and 10 bases, there was a span of 10 bases. The CDR3 is 12 residues long. CDR1 and CDR2 (germline): DFQATT, SNEGSKA (reference sequence). The CDR3 region has the DNA TGCAGTGCTAGAGACCAAGCTGTGGAGCAGTTCTTC. Protein product: CSARDQAVEQFF.

This chain links TRBV7-9 with TRBJ1-6; D not resolved. The CDR3 is 14 residues long. The V and J ends lost 1 base and 8 bases respectively, with 9 bases between them. Germline assignment: CDR1 SEHNR and CDR2 FQNEAQ (reference sequence). CDR3 nucleotide sequence: TGTGCCAGCAGCTTAGTCTTAAGGGATTCACCCCTCCACTTT. Its protein is CASSLVLRDSPLHF.

This clonotype appeared a few times. Possible read error: a much larger clone is one base away. The CDR3 protein is CASRSSTDTQYF. CDR3 nucleotides: TGTGCCAGCAGATCTAGCACAGATACGCAGTATTTT. This chain links TRBV12-3 or TRBV12-4 with TRBJ2-3, with no clear D. The length of the CDR3 is 12 residues. The V end lost 6 bases, the J end lost 0 bases, and 4 bases lay between the germline ends.

On this clonotype itself: With a much larger clone just one base away, this may be a read error. The rearrangement joins TRBV28 to TRBJ2-1, with 10 bases that match TRBD2. The CDR3 has 12 residues. Per the germline V gene, CDR1 is MDHEN and CDR2 is SYDVKM. CDR3 nucleotide sequence: TGTGCCAACAGTCTAGCGGGGGTTGAGCAGTTCTTC. Encoded protein: CANSLAGVEQFF. Variable domain in full (rest from reference TRBV28 and TRBJ2-1): DVKVTQSSRYLVKRTGEKVFLECVQDMDHENMFWYRQDPGLGLRLIYFSYDVKMKEKGDIPEGYSVSREKKERFSLILESASTNQTSMYLCANSLAGVEQFFGPGTRLTVL.

This clonotype has at least ten counts. The CDR3 DNA reads TGCGCCAGCAGCCAAAATAGCGGGGGAACCTACGAGCAGTACTTC. It yields the protein CASSQNSGGTYEQYF. This rearrangement joins TRBV4-1 to TRBJ2-7; 9 bases fit TRBD2. The CDR3 extends over 15 amino acids. Per germline, CDR1 MGHRA and CDR2 YSYEKL. V was clipped by 2 bases and J by 2 bases; unmatched bases: 4.

The chain joins TRBV2 to TRBJ2-3, with 14 bases matching TRBD2. Germline lookup yields CDR1 SNHLY and CDR2 FYNNEI. V shed 10 bases, J shed 1 base, and the junction held 13 bases outside the gene matches. This CDR3 comprises 18 residues. In nucleotides, the CDR3 is TGTGCCATTCCGGCGAAAGGGGGACTAGCGGGGGGCACAGATACGCAGTATTTT. Translated: CAIPAKGGLAGGTDTQYF.

This clonotype was seen a handful of times. The rearrangement links TRBV11-2 to TRBJ2-1, with D tentatively TRBD2 (5 bases). Looked up from germline, CDR1 is SGHAT and CDR2 is FQNNGV. The CDR3 is made up of 14 amino acids. V lost 2 bases, J lost 5 bases, and 10 bases lay in between. The CDR3, as DNA: TGTGCCAGCAGCTTATTGCTAGCCCACAATGAGCAGTTCTTC. Translated, it gives CASSLLLAHNEQFF.

The V and J genes are TRBV2 and TRBJ1-1; no clear D. The CDR3 runs to 15 residues. The V gene lost 6 bases and the J gene lost 2 bases, with 16 bases spanning the gap. The V gene's germline CDR1 is SNHLY and CDR2 FYNNEI. CDR3 sequence reads: CASRGRPDTNTEAFF. DNA for the CDR3: TGTGCCAGCAGGGGCAGGCCGGATACAAACACTGAAGCTTTCTTT.

This clonotype was seen a few times. J is TRBJ1-2 and V is TRBV12-5; perhaps TRBD1 as D (5 bases). V was trimmed by 3 bases and J by 4 bases, leaving 9 bases between them. This CDR3 spans 13 amino acids. In germline, CDR1 is LGHNT, CDR2 FRNRAP. CDR3 sequence (DNA): TGTGCTAGTGGTTTAGCAGGGAGCTATGGCTACACCTTC. Translated, it gives CASGLAGSYGYTF.

This clonotype was detected a few times. The chain joins TRBV5-1 to TRBJ2-7; 9 bases agree with TRBD2. V trimming: 0 bases; J trimming: 0 bases; junction bases outside the gene matches: 7. The CDR3 loop spans 17 amino acids. The germline V gene encodes CDR1 SGHRS and CDR2 YFSETQ. This chain's CDR3 is CASSLAVAGVISYEQYF. The CDR3 nucleotides are TGCGCCAGCAGCTTGGCGGTAGCGGGGGTCATCTCCTACGAGCAGTACTTC.

Many counts were recorded for this clonotype. The CDR3 protein is CASSAGDGVTEAFF. In nucleotides, the CDR3 is TGTGCCAGCAGCGCCGGGGACGGAGTCACTGAAGCTTTCTTT. The chain combines TRBV7-9 with TRBJ1-1, with D possibly TRBD1 on 5 matching bases. The V gene lost 5 bases and the J gene lost 4 bases, with 14 bases spanning the gap. Germline CDR1 SEHNR, CDR2 FQNEAQ (reference sequence). This CDR3 contains 14 residues.

This clonotype was seen more than once but under ten times. The chain employs TRBV6-6 and TRBJ1-1; unclear D gene. The V end lost 10 bases, the J end lost 5 bases, and 14 bases lay between the germline ends. The germline CDR1 and CDR2 sequences are MNHNY and SVGAGI (reference sequence). The CDR3 runs to 12 residues. In DNA form, the CDR3 reads TGTGCCACCTTCGGGGAGTGGACTGAAGCTTTCTTT. It specifies CATFGEWTEAFF.

There are many counts of this clonotype. Here the CDR3 reads CASSLDPAGLILHF. The CDR3 DNA reads TGTGCCAGCAGCTTAGATCCGGCAGGGCTGATTCTCCACTTT. The rearrangement uses TRBV7-6 and TRBJ1-6; maybe TRBD1 (5 bases). CDR1 and CDR2 from the germline V gene are SGHVS and FNYEAQ. Trimming pared 1 base from V and 16 bases from J, leaving 17 bases between. The CDR3 spans 14 residues.

The rearrangement uses TRBV19 and TRBJ1-1; D is undetermined. The CDR3 spans 13 residues. In germline, CDR1 is LNHDA, CDR2 SQIVND (reference sequence). V dropped 1 base and J dropped 4 bases, with 7 bases sitting between them. The CDR3 region is CASSIAGSTEAFF. Written as DNA, the CDR3 is TGTGCCAGTAGTATAGCAGGCAGCACTGAAGCTTTCTTT.

A word on this clonotype: Possible read error: a much larger clone is one base away. The DNA of the CDR3 is TGCGCCAGCAACCAAGAGGGAAGTCGGGAGCTGTTTTTT. It is translated as CASNQEGSRELFF. The rearrangement links TRBV4-1 to TRBJ2-2; TRBD2 is a possible D gene (5 bases). Germline lookup yields CDR1 MGHRA and CDR2 YSYEKL. CDR3 length equals 13 residues.

The chain employs TRBV5-6 and TRBJ2-1, with a tentative D call TRBD1 (5 bases). The CDR3 consists of 15 residues. V dropped 4 bases and J dropped 0 bases, with 11 bases sitting between them. Germline V gene sequence: CDR1 SGHDT, CDR2 YYEEEE. The DNA for the CDR3 is TGTGCCAGCAGCCAACAGGTCTCCTCCTACAATGAGCAGTTCTTC. Translating it yields CASSQQVSSYNEQFF.

V usage is TRBV19 and J usage is TRBJ2-1; no clear D. The CDR3 is 14 residues long. The V end lost 5 bases, the J end lost 8 bases, and 16 bases lay between the germline ends. CDR1 and CDR2 from the germline V gene are LNHDA and SQIVND (reference sequence). The CDR3 sequence: CASSPHSPWDEQFF. DNA of the CDR3: TGTGCCAGTAGTCCCCATTCCCCGTGGGATGAGCAGTTCTTC.

On this clonotype itself: Lacking the conserved final phenylalanine or tryptophan, this CDR3 likely reflects a read error. The chain has TRBV4-1 and TRBJ2-7, with 7 bases aligning to TRBD1. V lost 5 bases to trimming and J lost 2 bases; unmatched junction nucleotides: 6. Germline CDR1 and CDR2: MGHRA and YSYEKL. This CDR3 has 14 amino acids. Written as DNA, the CDR3 is TGCGCCAGCAGCTCGGCACAGGGGACCTACGAGCAGTACTAC. Its protein product is CASSSAQGTYEQYY.

This clonotype has ten or more counts. The rearrangement joins TRBV12-3 or TRBV12-4 to TRBJ2-7; a weak D match, TRBD1 (6 bases). Trimming stripped 3 bases from V and 0 bases from J, with 18 bases between. The CDR3 runs to 17 residues. This CDR3 is CASSLAYRVPNSYEQYF. The CDR3, as DNA: TGTGCCAGCAGTTTGGCATACAGGGTGCCGAACTCCTACGAGCAGTACTTC.

This clonotype was recorded many times. The genes are TRBV14 and TRBJ2-7; 11 bases line up with TRBD1. Germline-derived CDR1 and CDR2 are SGHDN and FVKESK. The CDR3 sequence is 13 residues long. The junction had 1 base not matched to a gene; V was cut back by 4 bases and J by 5 bases. The CDR3 protein is CASSRTGGDEQYF. The CDR3, as DNA: TGTGCCAGCAGCCGGACAGGGGGCGACGAGCAGTACTTC.

This clonotype was found a few times. This rearrangement joins TRBV6-6 to TRBJ1-1; 8 bases match TRBD1. Unmatched junction bases numbered 4, after V lost 0 bases and J lost 1 base. Germline V gives CDR1 MNHNY, CDR2 SVGAGI (reference sequence). The CDR3 is 16 amino acids. The CDR3 nucleotides are TGTGCCAGCAGTTACTCGGCGGGACAGGAGAACACTGAAGCTTTCTTT. Residues: CASSYSAGQENTEAFF.

The chain uses TRBV4-1 and TRBJ2-5; maybe TRBD1 (6 bases). Germline V gene data show CDR1 as MGHRA and CDR2 as YSYEKL. The CDR3 consists of 14 residues. Deletions cut 3 bases from V and 2 bases from J, with 10 bases between. The CDR3 sequence is CASSHRQDQETQYF. CDR3 coding DNA: TGCGCCAGCAGCCATCGACAGGATCAAGAGACCCAGTACTTC.

The CDR3 here is CSVNGQGPYNEQFF. The DNA for the CDR3 is TGCAGCGTTAACGGACAGGGGCCCTACAATGAGCAGTTCTTC. The V and J genes are TRBV29-1 and TRBJ2-1, with 9 bases that match TRBD1. The V and J ends lost 5 bases and 2 bases, in that order; junction bases with no gene match: 4. This CDR3 has 14 amino acids. Germline lookup yields CDR1 SQVTM and CDR2 ANQGSEA.

The rearrangement joins TRBV27 to TRBJ2-1; no reliable D call. This CDR3 comprises 11 residues. Germline V gene lookup returns CDR1 MNHEY and CDR2 SMNVEV (reference sequence). V lost 8 bases, J lost 9 bases, and 11 bases lay in between. In DNA form, the CDR3 reads TGTGCCAGCCTACGGATGGGTGAGCAGTTCTTC. Its translation: CASLRMGEQFF.

This clonotype came up a few times. V and J are TRBV20-1 and TRBJ2-2; D not resolved. This CDR3 has 13 amino acids. Germline lookup yields CDR1 DFQATT and CDR2 SNEGSKA (reference sequence). Trimming cost V 3 bases and J 3 bases, with 8 bases left between them. Here the CDR3 reads CSARSPDTGELFF. The DNA of the CDR3 is TGCAGTGCTAGGAGTCCGGACACCGGGGAGCTGTTTTTT.